Reported below is one T cell receptor beta chain. The data belong to a study of blood T cell repertoires in COVID-19. The cohort comprised adults aged 18 to 89 years residing in about two dozen US areas. The repertoire was sequenced with immunoSEQ multiplex PCR; TCRdb's copy has only in-frame clones and lacks some. The sample has about 280,000 clones; 87% are singletons. This CDR3 has 13 residues. Trimming removed 2 bases from V and 9 bases from J, with 12 bases in between. In germline, CDR1 is SGHDT, CDR2 YYEEEE. This chain connects TRBV5-6 to TRBJ2-1, with D unresolved. Sequencing was performed on PBMCs or T cells enriched from blood (not recorded which). The source of this sequence is a woman in her forties who had recovered from COVID-19. This CDR3 is CASSFVARPEQFF. The CDR3 DNA follows: TGTGCCAGCAGCTTTGTAGCTCGCCCTGAGCAGTTCTTC.